One and the same sample provided the 22 T cell receptor beta chains below, sequenced in a study of OX40 agonist ivuxolimab in advanced cancers. The data were produced by immunoSEQ multiplex PCR, yet TCRdb's version contains in-frame clones alone and is incomplete. There are about 62,000 clones in the sample; about 83% occur only once, and over 0.6% lies in the top ten. The sequencing used CD4+ or CD8+ T cells sorted from blood, collected in a trial of the OX40 agonist ivuxolimab. The receptors originated from an adult with an advanced solid tumor such as melanoma, head and neck, liver or kidney cancer.

With regard to this clone: One junction end does not reproduce the germline sequence, and a read error may be involved. The sample contains more than one DNA sequence encoding this CDR3. V usage is TRBV7-9 and J usage is TRBJ1-4, with D possibly being TRBD1 (5 bases). The length of the CDR3 is 14 residues. Germline loops: CDR1 SEHNR, CDR2 FQNEAQ (reference sequence). The CDR3: CASSLDRQNEKLFF. In DNA, the CDR3 is TGTGCCAGCAGTTTAGACAGACAGAATGAAAAACTGTTTTTT.

The rearrangement joins TRBV18 to TRBJ2-7, with D hard to call. The CDR3 has 14 residues. From germline, CDR1 is KGHSH and CDR2 LQKENI. The V end lost 2 bases, the J end lost 3 bases, and 11 bases lay between the germline ends. The DNA of the CDR3 is TGTGCCAGCTCACCATTGGCAGGCAACTACGAGCAGTACTTC. It yields the protein CASSPLAGNYEQYF.

The chain links TRBV25-1 to TRBJ1-6, with D maybe TRBD1 (5 bases). V dropped 4 bases and J dropped 7 bases, with 11 bases sitting between them. In germline, CDR1 is MGHDK, CDR2 SYGVNS. The CDR3 has 14 residues. The CDR3 loop is CASSVDSGNSPLHF. In DNA, the CDR3 is TGTGCCAGCAGTGTCGACAGTGGGAATTCACCCCTCCACTTT.

V and J are TRBV6-5 and TRBJ2-2; the match to TRBD2 covers 12 bases. Per germline, CDR1 MNHEY and CDR2 SVGAGI. The V gene end was trimmed by 7 bases and the J gene end by 4 bases; junction bases not matched to a gene: 4. The CDR3 sequence is 15 residues long. In nucleotides, the CDR3 is TGTGCCAGCAACCCTAGCGGGGGGGCCACCGGGGAGCTGTTTTTT. As protein: CASNPSGGATGELFF.

This clone turned up a few times. This rearrangement joins TRBV5-6 to TRBJ2-7; D remains ambiguous. The CDR3 extends over 14 amino acids. Trimming cost V 5 bases and J 4 bases, with 16 bases left between them. In germline, CDR1 is SGHDT, CDR2 YYEEEE. The CDR3 spells CASRAWSNFYEQYF. The CDR3 DNA reads TGTGCCAGCAGAGCGTGGTCTAACTTTTACGAGCAGTACTTC. The variable domain in full, with the rest retrieved from reference TRBV5-6 and TRBJ2-7, is DAGVTQSPTHLIKTRGQQVTLRCSPKSGHDTVSWYQQALGQGPQFIFQYYEEEERQRGNFPDRFSGHQFPNYSSELNVNALLLGDSALYLCASRAWSNFYEQYFGPGTRLTVT.

V usage is TRBV7-3 and J usage is TRBJ2-2; D is uncertain. The germline V gene has CDR1 SGHTA and CDR2 FQGTGA. This CDR3 has 13 residues. Trimming stripped 2 bases from V and 7 bases from J, with 8 bases between. The CDR3 is CASSLQPGGELFF. DNA of the CDR3: TGTGCCAGCAGCTTACAGCCGGGCGGGGAGCTGTTTTTT.

The chain carries TRBV7-8 and TRBJ2-7; D not certain. CDR3 size: 14 residues. The germline V gene encodes CDR1 SGHVS and CDR2 FQNEAQ. The V end was cut by 3 bases, the J end by 2 bases, with 11 bases between. The CDR3 is CASSFQAPTYEQYF. Here the CDR3 DNA reads TGTGCCAGCAGCTTTCAGGCGCCCACCTACGAGCAGTACTTC.

This chain's CDR3 is CAISGGALGQEAFF. For the CDR3, the DNA is TGTGCCATCAGTGGAGGGGCTCTAGGACAGGAAGCTTTCTTT. The rearrangement links TRBV10-3 to TRBJ1-1; tentatively, D is TRBD1 (6 bases). This CDR3 is built from 14 residues. V was trimmed by 4 bases and J by 8 bases, leaving 17 bases between them. Germline V CDR1 and CDR2: ENHRY, SYGVKD.

The genes are TRBV9 and TRBJ1-4; 7 bases are a match to TRBD1. The V gene end was trimmed by 0 bases and the J gene end by 3 bases; junction bases not matched to a gene: 8. The CDR3 has 17 amino acids. The germline gives CDR1 SGDLS, CDR2 YYNGEE. Written as DNA, the CDR3 is TGTGCCAGCAGCGTAGCTCCAGTCCAGGGGGCTAATGAAAAACTGTTTTTT. It specifies CASSVAPVQGANEKLFF.

The J gene is TRBJ2-3, the V gene TRBV5-8; D is perhaps TRBD2 (6 bases). Looked up from germline, CDR1 is SGHTS and CDR2 is YDEGEE. Trimming shortened V by 7 bases and J by 0 bases, and 18 bases separated the two germline ends. CDR3 length: 16 amino acids. CDR3 nucleotides: TGTGCCAGCGGAGGGGCCCTAATACGTAGCACAGATACGCAGTATTTT. This sequence encodes CASGGALIRSTDTQYF.

CDR3 in amino acids: CASSLEGQGAREQYF. In nucleotides, the CDR3 is TGCGCCAGCAGCTTGGAGGGACAGGGGGCGCGGGAGCAGTACTTC. J is TRBJ2-7 and V is TRBV5-1; 12 bases map to TRBD1. Germline values: CDR1 SGHRS, CDR2 YFSETQ. Losses at the gene ends were 0 bases for V and 7 bases for J; bases not matched to a gene: 5. This CDR3 region has 15 residues.

This chain links TRBV28 with TRBJ2-5; D may be TRBD2 (7 bases). CDR3 length: 16 amino acids. Germline lookup yields CDR1 MDHEN and CDR2 SYDVKM. V lost 5 bases, J lost 3 bases, and 19 bases lay in between. For the CDR3, the DNA is TGTGCCAGCAGTCCCCCTCCCGGGGGGCGGAAAGAGACCCAGTACTTC. Translation: CASSPPPGGRKETQYF.

This chain joins TRBV6-5 and TRBJ1-4, with D tentatively TRBD1 (6 bases). V lost 7 bases and J lost 6, with 12 bases in between. CDR1 and CDR2 from the germline V gene are MNHEY and SVGAGI. The CDR3 is 13 residues long. CDR3 in DNA: TGTGCCAGCACCTCCAACAGGGATGAAAAACTGTTTTTT. It yields the protein CASTSNRDEKLFF.

The CDR3 loop is CASSRGVQETQYF. As DNA, the CDR3 is TGTGCCAGCAGCCGGGGTGTCCAAGAGACCCAGTACTTC. V usage is TRBV11-2 and J usage is TRBJ2-5; a weak D match, TRBD2 (5 bases). Germline V gives CDR1 SGHAT, CDR2 FQNNGV. This CDR3 comprises 13 residues. Trimming removed 5 bases at V and 1 base at J, with 8 bases between.

This chain joins TRBV30 and TRBJ1-6; the D gene is possibly TRBD1 (5 bases). The CDR3 totals 13 residues. Germline lookup yields CDR1 GTSNPN and CDR2 SVGIG (reference sequence). Trimming took 4 bases from V and 4 from J, leaving 8 bases between them. The CDR3 region has the DNA TGTGCCTGGAAGGGACGGTATAATTCACCCCTCCACTTT. It is translated as CAWKGRYNSPLHF. Using reference TRBV30 and TRBJ1-6 for the parts outside the CDR3, the full variable domain is SQTIHQWPATLVQPVGSPLSLECTVEGTSNPNLYWYRQAAGRGLQLLFYSVGIGQISSEVPQNLSASRPQDRQFILSSKKLLLSDSGFYLCAWKGRYNSPLHFGNGTRLTVT.

The J gene is TRBJ1-2, the V gene TRBV11-2; no definite D call. The germline V gene encodes CDR1 SGHAT and CDR2 FQNNGV. V lost 3 bases, J lost 4 bases, and 12 bases lay in between. CDR3 size: 14 residues. CDR3: CASSLYRLGYGYTF. Written as DNA, the CDR3 is TGTGCCAGCAGCTTGTACAGACTTGGCTATGGCTACACCTTC.

The chain uses TRBV6-1 and TRBJ2-7, with D possibly matching TRBD2 (5 bases). Trimming removed 2 bases from V and 1 base from J, with 9 bases in between. CDR1 is MNHNS and CDR2 is SASEGT in the germline V gene. This CDR3 has 14 amino acids. DNA of the CDR3: TGTGCCAGCAGTGAATGGAGGCCTTCCTACGAGCAGTACTTC. This sequence encodes CASSEWRPSYEQYF.

This chain links TRBV10-2 with TRBJ2-2, with 14 nucleotides matching TRBD2. Trimming cost V 8 bases and J 4 bases; bases outside gene matches: 12. Per the germline V gene, CDR1 is WSHSY and CDR2 is SAAADI. This CDR3 region has 18 residues. In DNA, the CDR3 is TGCGCCAGCCGGACCGGGACTAGCGGGAGATGGGGCACCGGGGAGCTGTTTTTT. Its protein product is CASRTGTSGRWGTGELFF.

The rearrangement uses TRBV14 and TRBJ1-4; TRBD1 is a possible D gene (5 bases). The V end was cut by 7 bases, the J end by 7 bases, with 13 bases between. Germline V gene data show CDR1 as SGHDN and CDR2 as FVKESK. This CDR3 comprises 13 residues. The CDR3 sequence: CASTRGRGEKLFF. DNA of the CDR3: TGTGCCAGCACCCGGGGACGGGGTGAAAAACTGTTTTTT. The whole variable domain, remainder taken from reference TRBV14 and TRBJ1-4, is EAGVTQFPSHSVIEKGQTVTLRCDPISGHDNLYWYRRVMGKEIKFLLHFVKESKQDESGMPNNRFLAERTGGTYSTLKVQPAELEDSGVYFCASTRGRGEKLFFGSGTQLSVL.

CDR3 in DNA: TGTGCCAGCAGCGCCGGACTAGCAGGGGAGACCCAGTACTTC. Protein product: CASSAGLAGETQYF. V is TRBV2 and J is TRBJ2-5, with TRBD2 matching 8 bases. The V gene end was trimmed by 6 bases and the J gene end by 5 bases; junction bases not matched to a gene: 8. The CDR3 has 14 residues. CDR1 SNHLY and CDR2 FYNNEI come from the germline V gene.

This chain uses TRBV9 with TRBJ1-2; D not resolved. Germline values: CDR1 SGDLS, CDR2 YYNGEE. The CDR3 totals 12 residues. V lost 0 bases and J 6 bases, leaving 6 bases between the germline ends. For the CDR3, the DNA is TGTGCCAGCAGCGTAGGGAGGGATGGCTACACCTTC. Translating gives CASSVGRDGYTF. Combining the CDR3 with reference TRBV9 and TRBJ1-2 gives the whole variable domain DSGVTQTPKHLITATGQRVTLRCSPRSGDLSVYWYQQSLDQGLQFLIQYYNGEERAKGNILERFSAQQFPDLHSELNLSSLELGDSALYFCASSVGRDGYTFGSGTRLTVV.

CDR3 sequence: CASSPDGAFNLFF. CDR3 in DNA: TGTGCCAGCAGTCCCGACGGAGCTTTCAATCTGTTTTTT. The rearrangement joins TRBV6-5 to TRBJ1-4, with unresolved D. The germline CDR1 and CDR2 sequences are MNHEY and SVGAGI. V gave up 5 bases and J gave up 14 bases, with 18 bases separating them. The CDR3 runs to 13 residues.